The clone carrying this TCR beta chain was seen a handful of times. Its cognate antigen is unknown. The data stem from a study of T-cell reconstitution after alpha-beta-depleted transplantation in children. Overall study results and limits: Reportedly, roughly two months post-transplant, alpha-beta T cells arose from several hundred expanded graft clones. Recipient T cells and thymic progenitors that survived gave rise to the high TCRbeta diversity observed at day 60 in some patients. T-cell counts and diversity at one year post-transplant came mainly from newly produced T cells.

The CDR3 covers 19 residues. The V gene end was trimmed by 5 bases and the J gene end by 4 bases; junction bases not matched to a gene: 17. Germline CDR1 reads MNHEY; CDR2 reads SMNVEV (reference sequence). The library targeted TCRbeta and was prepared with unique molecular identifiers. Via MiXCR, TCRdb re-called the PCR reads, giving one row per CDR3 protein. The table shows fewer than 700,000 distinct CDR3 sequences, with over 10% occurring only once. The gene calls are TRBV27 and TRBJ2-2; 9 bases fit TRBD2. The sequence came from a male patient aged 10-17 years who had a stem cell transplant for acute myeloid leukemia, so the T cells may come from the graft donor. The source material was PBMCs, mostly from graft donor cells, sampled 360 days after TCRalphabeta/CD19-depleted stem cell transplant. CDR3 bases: TGTGCCAGCAGTCCCCGGGAACCCCTAGCGGGGACCCGCACCGGGGAGCTGTTTTTT. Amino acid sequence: CASSPREPLAGTRTGELFF.